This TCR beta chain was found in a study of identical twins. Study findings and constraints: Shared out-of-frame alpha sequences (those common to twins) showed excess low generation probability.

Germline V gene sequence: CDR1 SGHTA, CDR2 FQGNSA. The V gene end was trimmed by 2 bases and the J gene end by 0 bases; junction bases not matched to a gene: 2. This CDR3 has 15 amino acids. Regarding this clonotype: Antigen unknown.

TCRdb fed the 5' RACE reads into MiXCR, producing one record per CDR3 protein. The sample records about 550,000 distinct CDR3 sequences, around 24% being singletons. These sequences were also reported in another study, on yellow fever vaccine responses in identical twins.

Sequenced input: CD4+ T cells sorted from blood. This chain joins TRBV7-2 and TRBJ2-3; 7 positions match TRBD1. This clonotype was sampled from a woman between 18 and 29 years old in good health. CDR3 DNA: TGTGCCAGCAGCTTAACACAGGGGAGCACAGATACGCAGTATTTT. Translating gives CASSLTQGSTDTQYF.